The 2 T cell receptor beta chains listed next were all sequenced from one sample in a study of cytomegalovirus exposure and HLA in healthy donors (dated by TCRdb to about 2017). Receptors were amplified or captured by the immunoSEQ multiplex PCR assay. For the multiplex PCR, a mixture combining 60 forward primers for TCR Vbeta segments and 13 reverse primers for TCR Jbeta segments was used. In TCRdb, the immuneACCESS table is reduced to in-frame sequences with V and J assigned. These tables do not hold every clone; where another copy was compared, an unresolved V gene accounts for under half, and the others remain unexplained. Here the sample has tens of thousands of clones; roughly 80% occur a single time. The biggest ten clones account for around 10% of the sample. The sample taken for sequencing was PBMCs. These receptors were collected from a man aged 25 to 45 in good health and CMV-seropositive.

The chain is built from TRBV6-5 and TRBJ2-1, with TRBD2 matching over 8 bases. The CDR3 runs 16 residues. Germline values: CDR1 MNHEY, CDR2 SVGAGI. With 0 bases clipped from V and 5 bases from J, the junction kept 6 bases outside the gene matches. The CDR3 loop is CASSYSNAGGNNEQFF. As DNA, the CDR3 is TGTGCCAGCAGTTACTCGAATGCGGGGGGCAACAATGAGCAGTTCTTC.

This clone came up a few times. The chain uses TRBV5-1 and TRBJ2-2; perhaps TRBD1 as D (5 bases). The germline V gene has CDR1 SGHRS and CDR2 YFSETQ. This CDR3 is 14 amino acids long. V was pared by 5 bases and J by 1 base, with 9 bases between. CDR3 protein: CASRYGQNTGELFF. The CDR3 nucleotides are TGCGCCAGCAGGTACGGACAGAACACCGGGGAGCTGTTTTTT.